The sequence of this T cell receptor beta chain was determined in a study of T cells in Graves' hyperthyroidism and ophthalmopathy. This clonotype was observed many times. Trimming took off 0 bases at V and 3 bases at J, with 19 bases between the two ends. Germline values: CDR1 SQVTM, CDR2 ANQGSEA. This CDR3 has 17 amino acids. Each 10 ml fresh peripheral blood draw supplied the PBMCs. Using RNA transcripts as the source, TCR beta CDR3 regions were amplified. Initially, a first-round RT-PCR of the TCR CDR3 employed the HTBI primer set. TCRdb reanalysed the multiplex PCR reads using MiXCR and keeps one entry per CDR3 protein. The repertoire holds about 360,000 distinct CDR3 sequences, with about a sixth as singletons.

What was sequenced was blood. The TCR comes from a woman younger than 35 with Graves' hyperthyroidism that later progressed to Graves' ophthalmopathy. This sequence joins TRBV29-1 and TRBJ2-3; no firm D call. For the CDR3, the DNA is TGCAGCGTTGAAGATCCGTGGAACTCCGGCGGTACAGATACGCAGTATTTT. This translates into CSVEDPWNSGGTDTQYF.